The next 2 T cell receptor beta chains were all read from a single sample in a study of OX40 agonist ivuxolimab in advanced cancers. Sequenced by immunoSEQ multiplex PCR; TCRdb stores in-frame clones only, minus some. This sample has some 70,000 clones, with 85% found just once. The sequencing used CD4+ or CD8+ T cells sorted from blood, collected in a trial of the OX40 agonist ivuxolimab. All receptors derive from an adult with an advanced solid tumor such as melanoma, head and neck, liver or kidney cancer.

The V and J genes are TRBV6-1 and TRBJ2-4; D might be TRBD2 (5 bases). V lost 5 bases, J lost 7 bases, and 12 bases lay in between. Germline assignment: CDR1 MNHNS and CDR2 SASEGT. This CDR3 has 13 amino acids. This CDR3 reads CASSFYQRNIQYF. The CDR3 DNA is TGTGCCAGCAGTTTTTATCAGCGGAACATTCAGTACTTC.

This clone was picked up a small number of times. J is TRBJ1-1 and V is TRBV4-3; D not certain. CDR1 is LGHNA and CDR2 is YSLEER in the germline V gene. The CDR3 length is 15 residues. Trimming removed 0 bases at V and 1 base at J, with 9 bases between. CDR3 in DNA: TGCGCCAGCAGCCAAGATCTTGCGCCGAACACTGAAGCTTTCTTT. Translating gives CASSQDLAPNTEAFF.